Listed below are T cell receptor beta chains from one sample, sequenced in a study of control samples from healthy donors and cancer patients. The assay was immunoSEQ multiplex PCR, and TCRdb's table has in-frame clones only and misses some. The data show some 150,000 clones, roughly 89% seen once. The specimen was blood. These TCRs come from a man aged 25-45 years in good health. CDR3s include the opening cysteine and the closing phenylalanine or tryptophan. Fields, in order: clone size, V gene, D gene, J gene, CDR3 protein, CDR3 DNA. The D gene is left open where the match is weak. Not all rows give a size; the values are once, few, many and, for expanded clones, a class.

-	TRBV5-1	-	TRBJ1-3	CASSLEGLSGNTIYF	TGCGCCAGCAGCTTGGAGGGGTTGTCTGGAAACACCATATATTTT
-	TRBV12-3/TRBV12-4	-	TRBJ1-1	CASSRAGTEAFF	TGTGCCAGCAGCCGCGCTGGCACTGAAGCTTTCTTT
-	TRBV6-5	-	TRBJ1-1	CASSYGGSLAFF	TGTGCCAGCAGTTACGGGGGTTCGTTAGCTTTCTTT
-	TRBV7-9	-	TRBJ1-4	CASSLVDKNEKLFF	TGTGCCAGCAGCTTAGTAGATAAAAATGAAAAACTGTTTTTT
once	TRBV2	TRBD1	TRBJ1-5	CASSHHGGQADQPQHF	TGTGCCAGCAGTCATCACGGCGGACAGGCGGATCAGCCCCAGCATTTT
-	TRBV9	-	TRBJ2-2	CASSPRPGTPTGELFF	TGTGCCAGCAGCCCTCGCCCCGGGACACCTACCGGGGAGCTGTTTTTT
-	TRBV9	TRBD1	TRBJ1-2	CASSTRGLGYTF	TGTGCCAGCAGCACCAGGGGGCTTGGCTACACCTTC
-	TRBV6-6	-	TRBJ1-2	CASSYSGMDYGYTF	TGTGCCAGCAGTTACTCAGGAATGGACTATGGCTACACCTTC
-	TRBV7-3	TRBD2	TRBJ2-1	CASSLIPAGGTNEQFF	TGTGCCAGCAGCTTAATTCCAGCGGGAGGGACAAATGAGCAGTTCTTC
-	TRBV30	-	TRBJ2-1	CAWSGTYNEQFF	TGTGCCTGGAGTGGAACCTACAATGAGCAGTTCTTC
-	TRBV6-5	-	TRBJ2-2	CASSYSASVGELFF	TGTGCCAGCAGTTACTCAGCTAGCGTAGGGGAGCTGTTTTTT
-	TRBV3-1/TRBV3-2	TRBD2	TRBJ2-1	CASSQDPAGGQSYNEQFF	TGTGCCAGCAGCCAAGATCCAGCGGGGGGGCAGTCCTACAATGAGCAGTTCTTC
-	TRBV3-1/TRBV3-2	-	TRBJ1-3	CASSQVQGSTSSGNTIYF	TGTGCCAGCAGCCAGGTGCAGGGGTCGACAAGCTCTGGAAACACCATATATTTT
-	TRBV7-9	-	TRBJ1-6	CASSGRDNSPLHF	TGTGCCAGCAGCGGACGGGACAATTCACCCCTCCACTTT
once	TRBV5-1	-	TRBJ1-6	CASSPGAGGNSPLHF	TGCGCCAGCAGCCCAGGAGCGGGAGGTAATTCACCCCTCCACTTT
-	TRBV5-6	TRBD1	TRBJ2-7	CASSLVGQGYEQYF	TGTGCCAGCAGCTTGGTTGGACAGGGGTACGAGCAGTACTTC
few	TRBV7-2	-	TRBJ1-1	CASSFLAGYEAFF	TGTGCCAGCAGCTTCCTAGCGGGCTATGAAGCTTTCTTT
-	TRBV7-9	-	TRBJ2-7	CASSLFIGGRRYEQYF	TGTGCCAGCAGCTTATTTATAGGGGGTCGGCGTTACGAGCAGTACTTC
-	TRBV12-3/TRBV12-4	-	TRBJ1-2	CASTKGLGYGYTF	TGTGCCAGCACCAAAGGGCTTGGGTATGGCTACACCTTC
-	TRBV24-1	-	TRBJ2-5	CATSDPGSKETQYF	TGTGCCACCAGTGACCCCGGATCAAAAGAGACCCAGTACTTC
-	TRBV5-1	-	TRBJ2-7	CASSSPDMGPRYEQYF	TGCGCCAGCAGCTCTCCAGATATGGGGCCTCGGTACGAGCAGTACTTC
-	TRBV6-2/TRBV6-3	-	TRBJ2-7	CASSYSRLAREQYF	TGTGCCAGCAGTTACTCTCGGCTAGCGAGGGAGCAGTACTTC
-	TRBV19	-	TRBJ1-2	CASTLIGQTPDYTF	TGTGCCAGTACCCTTATCGGACAGACCCCGGACTACACCTTC
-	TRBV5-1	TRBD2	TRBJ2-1	CASSFTLTSGTYNEQFF	TGCGCCAGCAGCTTTACGCTAACTAGCGGAACTTACAATGAGCAGTTCTTC
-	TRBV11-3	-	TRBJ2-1	CASSKDRGVYNEQFF	TGTGCCAGCAGCAAAGACCGAGGCGTCTACAATGAGCAGTTCTTC
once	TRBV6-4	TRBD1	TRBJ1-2	CASRAGGSNYGYTF	TGTGCCAGCAGAGCAGGGGGATCTAACTATGGCTACACCTTC